The 22 T cell receptor beta chains below all came from one sample that was sequenced in a study of T cell responses to AZD1222 COVID-19 vaccine. TCRdb's table, derived via immunoSEQ multiplex PCR, lists solely in-frame clones and lacks some. The sample consists of approximately 52,000 clones, around 90% of them appearing once. Sequenced here: peripheral blood, sampled 28 days after the second AZD1222 dose. These TCRs come from an adult who received the AZD1222 COVID-19 vaccine.

V is TRBV12-5 and J is TRBJ2-1; D might be TRBD1 (5 bases). V gave up 0 bases and J gave up 3 bases, with 33 bases separating them. CDR3 length equals 23 residues. Germline V gene data show CDR1 as LGHNT and CDR2 as FRNRAP. CDR3 in DNA: TGTGCTAGTGGTTTGGTACTTGGAGATGTCATAAGCAGGGATAGAACCTACTACAATGAGCAGTTCTTC. Protein product: CASGLVLGDVISRDRTYYNEQFF.

A few counts support this clone. This sequence joins TRBV20-1 and TRBJ1-1; D may be TRBD1 (5 bases). The CDR3 has 14 residues. Germline CDR1 reads DFQATT; CDR2 reads SNEGSKA (reference sequence). The germline V and J ends were trimmed by 3 bases and 2 bases, with 13 bases remaining between them. The CDR3 protein is CSASQGSLNTEAFF. In DNA form, the CDR3 reads TGCAGTGCTAGTCAGGGAAGTTTAAACACTGAAGCTTTCTTT.

This chain uses TRBV4-1 with TRBJ2-5, with unresolved D. CDR3 length: 15 residues. Per the germline V gene, CDR1 is MGHRA and CDR2 is YSYEKL. The V and J ends lost 0 bases and 2 bases respectively, with 10 bases between them. In nucleotides, the CDR3 is TGCGCCAGCAGCCAAGAATCCCCGGCGCAAGAGACCCAGTACTTC. It is translated as CASSQESPAQETQYF.

The chain recombines TRBV28 with TRBJ2-1; TRBD2 matches at 8 bases. This CDR3 comprises 16 residues. V lost 3 bases and J lost 1; bases outside the gene matches: 5. Germline V CDR1 and CDR2: MDHEN, SYDVKM. The CDR3 nucleotides are TGTGCCAGCAGTTTGCTAGCGGGCCTATCCTACAATGAGCAGTTCTTC. Translation gives CASSLLAGLSYNEQFF.

CDR3 residues: CASSPQTTGRGAFF. CDR3 bases: TGTGCCAGTAGTCCCCAGACGACAGGGAGGGGAGCTTTCTTT. J is TRBJ1-1 and V is TRBV19, with TRBD1 matching over 7 bases. Per the germline V gene, CDR1 is LNHDA and CDR2 is SQIVND (reference sequence). This CDR3 has 14 amino acids. V shed 5 bases and J 10 bases; nucleotides not matched to a gene: 13. The full variable domain, with the rest looked up from reference TRBV19 and TRBJ1-1, is DGGITQSPKYLFRKEGQNVTLSCEQNLNHDAMYWYRQDPGQGLRLIYYSQIVNDFQKGDIAEGYSVSREKKESFPLTVTSAQKNPTAFYLCASSPQTTGRGAFFGQGTRLTVV.

The rearrangement joins TRBV3-1 (or the pseudogene TRBV3-2) to TRBJ1-5; D uncertain. Trimming stripped 3 bases from V and 2 bases from J, with 8 bases between. Germline values: CDR1 LGHDT, CDR2 YNNKEL (reference sequence). This CDR3 has 14 amino acids. This CDR3 reads CASSQGSGNQPQHF. DNA of the CDR3: TGTGCCAGCAGCCAGGGGTCCGGCAATCAGCCCCAGCATTTT.

The chain recombines TRBV11-3 with TRBJ2-2; D is unresolved. The CDR3 covers 13 residues. The germline V gene encodes CDR1 SGHNT and CDR2 YENEEA. The V end lost 4 bases, the J end lost 1 base, and 4 bases lay between the germline ends. The DNA of the CDR3 is TGTGCCAGCAGCTCCCTGAACACCGGGGAGCTGTTTTTT. Amino acids: CASSSLNTGELFF. Full variable domain (missing parts from reference TRBV11-3 and TRBJ2-2): EAGVVQSPRYKIIEKKQPVAFWCNPISGHNTLYWYLQNLGQGPELLIRYENEEAVDDSQLPKDRFSAERLKGVDSTLKIQPAELGDSAVYLCASSSLNTGELFFGEGSRLTVL.

The chain carries TRBV2 and TRBJ2-7; a possible D gene is TRBD1 (6 bases). The germline V and J ends were trimmed by 7 bases and 4 bases, with 17 bases remaining between them. Germline lookup yields CDR1 SNHLY and CDR2 FYNNEI. The CDR3 is 14 residues long. CDR3 in DNA: TGTGCCAGCAAACGGGACACCATGTTTTACGAGCAGTACTTC. Translated: CASKRDTMFYEQYF. The full variable domain, in which reference TRBV2 and TRBJ2-7 provide the parts outside the CDR3, is EPEVTQTPSHQVTQMGQEVILRCVPISNHLYFYWYRQILGQKVEFLVSFYNNEISEKSEIFDDQFSVERPDGSNFTLKIRSTKLEDSAMYFCASKRDTMFYEQYFGPGTRLTVT.

The chain is built from TRBV7-2 and TRBJ2-7; 8 nucleotides line up with TRBD1. V shed 5 bases and J 12 bases; nucleotides not matched to a gene: 15. CDR1 is SGHTA and CDR2 is FQGNSA in the germline V gene. The CDR3 contains 14 residues. DNA for the CDR3: TGTGCCAGCAGCCCAAACCCGGACAGGGACGATAGGTACTTC. It codes for CASSPNPDRDDRYF.

Here the CDR3 reads CASSLAQGTPNTGELFF. In DNA form, the CDR3 reads TGTGCCAGCAGCTTAGCCCAGGGGACCCCGAACACCGGGGAGCTGTTTTTT. The J gene is TRBJ2-2, the V gene TRBV11-3, with D perhaps matching TRBD1 (6 bases). Germline loops: CDR1 SGHNT, CDR2 YENEEA. With 1 base removed from V and 0 bases from J, the gap between germline ends came to 12 bases. This CDR3 is 17 amino acids long.

The V and J genes are TRBV15 and TRBJ1-6; 10 bases align to TRBD1. With V trimmed by 0 bases and J by 9 bases, 5 bases remained unmatched. Germline V gene sequence: CDR1 LNHNV, CDR2 YYDKDF (reference sequence). This CDR3 spans 16 amino acids. The chain's CDR3 is CATSRDPTGGGSPLHF. The CDR3 DNA sequence: TGTGCCACCAGCAGAGATCCGACAGGGGGCGGTTCACCCCTCCACTTT.

The rearrangement joins TRBV2 to TRBJ2-7; D remains ambiguous. V was shortened by 5 bases and J by 3 bases, with 8 bases between the two germline ends. The CDR3 is 12 amino acids. CDR1 and CDR2 (germline): SNHLY, FYNNEI. CDR3 DNA sequence: TGTGCCAGCAGTTCCTCGGGCTACGAGCAGTACTTC. Residues: CASSSSGYEQYF.

The chain links TRBV12-3 or TRBV12-4 to TRBJ1-5; no definite D call. V was cut by 7 bases and J by 4 bases, with 8 bases left in between. The CDR3 is 12 amino acids. CDR3 nucleotide sequence: TGTGCCAGCACCGAAGGTAATCAGCCCCAGCATTTT. Its protein is CASTEGNQPQHF.

This clone was recorded once. The chain combines TRBV3-1 (or the pseudogene TRBV3-2) with TRBJ1-2, with D perhaps TRBD1 (5 bases). The V and J ends lost 1 base and 6 bases respectively, with 9 bases between them. The germline V gene encodes CDR1 LGHDT and CDR2 YNNKEL (reference sequence). CDR3 length: 13 residues. Here the CDR3 DNA reads TGTGCCAGCAGCCAAGCCAGGGAGAATGGCTACACCTTC. Its protein is CASSQARENGYTF.

The count of this clone is one. The chain is built from TRBV10-2 and TRBJ1-4, with no clear D. Germline CDR1 reads WSHSY; CDR2 reads SAAADI. This CDR3 is 12 amino acids long. V was clipped by 4 bases and J by 2 bases, with 2 bases between them. For the CDR3, the DNA is TGCGCCAGCAGTGCCACTAATGAAAAACTGTTTTTT. This codes for CASSATNEKLFF.

The chain carries TRBV7-3 and TRBJ1-6; TRBD1 aligns across 10 bases. CDR3 length: 14 amino acids. CDR1 and CDR2 (germline): SGHTA, FQGTGA. Unmatched junction bases numbered 3, after V lost 3 bases and J lost 10 bases. Written as DNA, the CDR3 is TGTGCCAGCAGCTTGACAGGGGGCGGGTCACCCCTCCACTTT. This codes for CASSLTGGGSPLHF.

The rearrangement uses TRBV7-2 and TRBJ2-7, with 10 bases fitting TRBD1. The trim removed 5 bases at V and 3 bases at J, leaving 7 bases unmatched. The germline V gene has CDR1 SGHTA and CDR2 FQGNSA. The CDR3 consists of 15 residues. The CDR3 sequence is CASSRVRDRGYEQYF. The CDR3 DNA is TGTGCCAGCAGCAGAGTCCGGGACAGGGGCTACGAGCAGTACTTC.

V usage is TRBV15 and J usage is TRBJ2-1; D ambiguous. Germline V lookup: CDR1 LNHNV, CDR2 YYDKDF (reference sequence). The CDR3 is made up of 10 amino acids. Trimming removed 11 bases from V and 5 bases from J, with 7 bases in between. The CDR3 reads CAAGDNEQFF. The CDR3 bases are TGTGCCGCCGGAGACAATGAGCAGTTCTTC.

The chain employs TRBV7-2 and TRBJ2-1, with TRBD1 identical over 7 bases. Trimming cost V 6 bases and J 4 bases; bases outside gene matches: 9. This CDR3 has 15 residues. Germline V CDR1 and CDR2: SGHTA, FQGNSA. CDR3 region: CASRLPGQRYNEQFF. The CDR3 nucleotides read TGTGCCAGCAGACTCCCGGGACAGAGGTACAATGAGCAGTTCTTC.

This clone appeared a single time. The V gene is TRBV18, the J gene TRBJ1-5, with 11 bases identical to TRBD1. Germline V CDR1 and CDR2: KGHSH, LQKENI. The CDR3 runs 16 residues. The V and J ends lost 3 bases and 3 bases, in that order; junction bases with no gene match: 4. In nucleotides, the CDR3 is TGTGCCAGCTCACCGGACAGGGGGCTGTCCAATCAGCCCCAGCATTTT. It yields the protein CASSPDRGLSNQPQHF.

This clone was seen a single time. The rearrangement joins TRBV28 to TRBJ1-2; 8 nucleotides match TRBD1. This CDR3 comprises 14 residues. The V gene's germline CDR1 is MDHEN and CDR2 SYDVKM. V dropped 6 bases and J dropped 5; count of bases not matched to a gene: 8. CDR3 sequence reads: CASRPGQGYYGYTF. DNA for the CDR3: TGTGCCAGCAGGCCCGGACAGGGATATTATGGCTACACCTTC.

This chain joins TRBV5-1 and TRBJ2-2, with D maybe TRBD2 (5 bases). Germline CDR1 is SGHRS and CDR2 is YFSETQ. V lost 0 bases, J lost 1 base, and 10 bases lay in between. The CDR3 is 16 amino acids. Written as DNA, the CDR3 is TGCGCCAGCAGCTTGGTCACGGGAAGGAACACCGGGGAGCTGTTTTTT. Its translation is CASSLVTGRNTGELFF.